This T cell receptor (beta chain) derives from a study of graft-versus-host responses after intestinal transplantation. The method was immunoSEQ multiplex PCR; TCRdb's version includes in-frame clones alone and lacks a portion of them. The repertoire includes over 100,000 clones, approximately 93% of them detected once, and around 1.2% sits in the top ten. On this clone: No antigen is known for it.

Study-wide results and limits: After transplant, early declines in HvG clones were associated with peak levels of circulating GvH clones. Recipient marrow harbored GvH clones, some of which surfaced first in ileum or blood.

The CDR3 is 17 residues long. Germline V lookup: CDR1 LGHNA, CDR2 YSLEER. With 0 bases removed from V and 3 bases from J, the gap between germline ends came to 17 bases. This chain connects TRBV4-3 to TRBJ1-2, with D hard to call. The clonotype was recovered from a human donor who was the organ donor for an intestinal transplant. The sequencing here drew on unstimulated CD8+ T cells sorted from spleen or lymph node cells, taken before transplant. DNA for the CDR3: TGCGCCAGCAGCCAAGAGGCGGCTGCACGTGGGGACTATGGCTACACCTTC. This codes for CASSQEAAARGDYGYTF.